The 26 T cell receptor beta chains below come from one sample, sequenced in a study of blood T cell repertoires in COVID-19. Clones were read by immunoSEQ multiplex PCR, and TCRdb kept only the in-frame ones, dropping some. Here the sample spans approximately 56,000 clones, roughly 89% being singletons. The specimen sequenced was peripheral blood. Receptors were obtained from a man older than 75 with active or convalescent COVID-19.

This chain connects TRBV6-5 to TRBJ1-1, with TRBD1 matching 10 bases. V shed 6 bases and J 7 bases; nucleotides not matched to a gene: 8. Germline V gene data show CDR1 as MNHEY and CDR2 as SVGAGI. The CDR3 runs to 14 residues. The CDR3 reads CASSPDRGSDEAFF. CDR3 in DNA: TGTGCCAGCAGCCCGGACAGGGGGAGTGATGAAGCTTTCTTT.

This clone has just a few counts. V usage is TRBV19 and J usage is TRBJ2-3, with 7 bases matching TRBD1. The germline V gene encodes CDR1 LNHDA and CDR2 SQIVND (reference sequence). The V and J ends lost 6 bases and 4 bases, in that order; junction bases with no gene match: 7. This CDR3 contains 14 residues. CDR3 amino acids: CASRGTASADTQYF. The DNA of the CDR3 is TGTGCCAGTAGGGGGACAGCGAGCGCAGATACGCAGTATTTT.

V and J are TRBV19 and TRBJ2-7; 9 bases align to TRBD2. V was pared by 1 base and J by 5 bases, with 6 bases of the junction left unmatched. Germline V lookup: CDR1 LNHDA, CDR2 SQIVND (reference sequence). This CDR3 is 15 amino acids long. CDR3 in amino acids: CASSIAASGNHEQYF. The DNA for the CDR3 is TGTGCCAGTAGTATAGCGGCTAGCGGGAATCACGAGCAGTACTTC.

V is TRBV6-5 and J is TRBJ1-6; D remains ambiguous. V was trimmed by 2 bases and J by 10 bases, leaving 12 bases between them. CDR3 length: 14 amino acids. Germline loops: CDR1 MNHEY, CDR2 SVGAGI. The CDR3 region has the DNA TGTGCCAGCAGTTACGAGGGTTTAAGATCACCCCTCCACTTT. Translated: CASSYEGLRSPLHF.

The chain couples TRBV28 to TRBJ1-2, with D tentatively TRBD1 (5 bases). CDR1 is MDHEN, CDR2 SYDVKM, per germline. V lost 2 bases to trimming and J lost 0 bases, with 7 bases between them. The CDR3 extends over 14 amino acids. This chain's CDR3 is CASSLQGPNYGYTF. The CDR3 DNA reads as TGTGCCAGCAGTTTACAGGGCCCTAACTATGGCTACACCTTC.

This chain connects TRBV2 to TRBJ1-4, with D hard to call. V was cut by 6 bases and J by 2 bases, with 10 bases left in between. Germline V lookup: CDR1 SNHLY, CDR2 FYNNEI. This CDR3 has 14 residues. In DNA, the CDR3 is TGTGCCAGCAGGCTAGCGGCTACTAATGAAAAACTGTTTTTT. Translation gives CASRLAATNEKLFF.

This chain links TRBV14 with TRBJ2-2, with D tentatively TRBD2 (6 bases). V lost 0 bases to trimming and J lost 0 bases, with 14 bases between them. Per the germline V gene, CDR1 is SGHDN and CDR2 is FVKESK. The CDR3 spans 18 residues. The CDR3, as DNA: TGTGCCAGCAGCCAAGATCTAGGCGGAGGGCCGAACACCGGGGAGCTGTTTTTT. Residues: CASSQDLGGGPNTGELFF.

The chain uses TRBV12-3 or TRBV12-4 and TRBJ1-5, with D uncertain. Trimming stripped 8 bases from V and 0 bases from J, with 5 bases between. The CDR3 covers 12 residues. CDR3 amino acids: CASQYSNQPQHF. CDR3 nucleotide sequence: TGTGCCAGCCAGTATAGCAATCAGCCCCAGCATTTT.

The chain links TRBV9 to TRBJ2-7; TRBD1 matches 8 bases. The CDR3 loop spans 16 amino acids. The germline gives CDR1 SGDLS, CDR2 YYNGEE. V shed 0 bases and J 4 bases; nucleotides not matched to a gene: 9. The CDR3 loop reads CASSVGTGQLGYEQYF. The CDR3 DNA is TGTGCCAGCAGCGTAGGGACAGGGCAGTTAGGATACGAGCAGTACTTC.

CDR3 amino acids: CASSPSEGYNEQFF. CDR3 bases: TGTGCCAGCTCACCATCGGAGGGATACAATGAGCAGTTCTTC. The chain uses TRBV18 and TRBJ2-1; D possibly corresponds to TRBD2 (6 bases). The CDR3 spans 14 residues. The germline V and J ends were trimmed by 2 bases and 4 bases, with 9 bases remaining between them. Germline loops: CDR1 KGHSH, CDR2 LQKENI.

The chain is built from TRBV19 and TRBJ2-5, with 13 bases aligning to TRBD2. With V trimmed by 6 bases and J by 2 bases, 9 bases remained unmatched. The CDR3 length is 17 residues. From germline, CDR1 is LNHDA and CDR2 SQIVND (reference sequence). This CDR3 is CASSSGLAGAVQETQYF. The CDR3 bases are TGTGCCAGTAGCTCAGGACTAGCGGGGGCCGTACAAGAGACCCAGTACTTC.

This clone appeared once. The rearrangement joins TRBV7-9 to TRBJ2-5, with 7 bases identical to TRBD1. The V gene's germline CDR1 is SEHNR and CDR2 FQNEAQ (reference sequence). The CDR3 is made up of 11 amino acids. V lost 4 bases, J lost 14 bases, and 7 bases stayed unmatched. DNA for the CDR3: TGTGCCAGCAGCTCGGGACAGCTGCCTTACTTC. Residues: CASSSGQLPYF.

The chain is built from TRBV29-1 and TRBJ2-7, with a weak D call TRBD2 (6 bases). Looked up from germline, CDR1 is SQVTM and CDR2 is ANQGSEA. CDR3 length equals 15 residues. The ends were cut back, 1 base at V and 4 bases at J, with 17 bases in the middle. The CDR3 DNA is TGCAGCGTTGAAGGGACGGAGGGGCGGCGTTACGAGCAGTACTTC. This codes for CSVEGTEGRRYEQYF.

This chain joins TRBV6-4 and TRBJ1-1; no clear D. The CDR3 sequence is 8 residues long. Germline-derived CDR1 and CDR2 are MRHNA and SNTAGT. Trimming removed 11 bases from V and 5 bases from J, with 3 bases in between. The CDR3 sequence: CAPTEAFF. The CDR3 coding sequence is TGTGCCCCTACTGAAGCTTTCTTT.

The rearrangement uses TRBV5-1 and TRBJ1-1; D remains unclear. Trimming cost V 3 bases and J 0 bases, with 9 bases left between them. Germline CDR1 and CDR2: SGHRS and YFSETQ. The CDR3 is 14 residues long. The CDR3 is CASSSTGMNTEAFF. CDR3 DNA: TGCGCCAGCAGCTCAACGGGGATGAACACTGAAGCTTTCTTT.

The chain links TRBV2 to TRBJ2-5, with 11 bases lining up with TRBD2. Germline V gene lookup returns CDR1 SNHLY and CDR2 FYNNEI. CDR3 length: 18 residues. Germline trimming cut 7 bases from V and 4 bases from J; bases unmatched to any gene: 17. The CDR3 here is CASTKWVTSGSVAETQYF. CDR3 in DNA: TGTGCCAGCACCAAGTGGGTCACTAGCGGGAGTGTCGCAGAGACCCAGTACTTC.

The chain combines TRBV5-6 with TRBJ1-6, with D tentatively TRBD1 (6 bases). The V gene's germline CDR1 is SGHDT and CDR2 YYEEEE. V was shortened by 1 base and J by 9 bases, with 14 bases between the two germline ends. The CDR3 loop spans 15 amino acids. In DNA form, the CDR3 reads TGTGCCAGCAGCTTGTACCAGGGGTGGGGTTCACCCCTCCACTTT. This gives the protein CASSLYQGWGSPLHF.

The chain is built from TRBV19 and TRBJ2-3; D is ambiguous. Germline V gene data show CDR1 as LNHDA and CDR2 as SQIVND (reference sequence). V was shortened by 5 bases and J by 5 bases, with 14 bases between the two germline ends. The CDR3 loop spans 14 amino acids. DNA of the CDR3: TGTGCCAGTAGTCCCCCCTCCCCGGGAGATACGCAGTATTTT. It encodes CASSPPSPGDTQYF.

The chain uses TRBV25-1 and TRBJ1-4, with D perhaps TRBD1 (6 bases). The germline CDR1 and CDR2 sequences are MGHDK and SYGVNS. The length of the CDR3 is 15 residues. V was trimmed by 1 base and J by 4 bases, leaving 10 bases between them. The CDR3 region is CASSEWRGGNEKLFF. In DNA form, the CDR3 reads TGTGCCAGCAGTGAATGGAGGGGGGGTAATGAAAAACTGTTTTTT.

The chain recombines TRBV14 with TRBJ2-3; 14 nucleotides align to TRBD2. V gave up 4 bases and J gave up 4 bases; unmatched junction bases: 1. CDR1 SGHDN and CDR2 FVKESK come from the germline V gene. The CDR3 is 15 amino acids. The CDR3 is CASSRGLAGADTQYF. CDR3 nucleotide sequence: TGTGCCAGCAGCCGGGGACTAGCGGGGGCAGATACGCAGTATTTT.

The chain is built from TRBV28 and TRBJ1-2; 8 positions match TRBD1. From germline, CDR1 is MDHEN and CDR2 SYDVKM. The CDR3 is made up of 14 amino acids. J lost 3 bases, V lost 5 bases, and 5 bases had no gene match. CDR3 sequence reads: CASSPPGQDYGYTF. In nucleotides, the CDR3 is TGTGCCAGCAGTCCACCGGGACAGGACTATGGCTACACCTTC.

CDR3: CASSQDHGTAYEQYF. CDR3 nucleotide sequence: TGTGCCAGCAGCCAAGATCACGGGACAGCTTACGAGCAGTACTTC. This sequence joins TRBV3-1 (or the pseudogene TRBV3-2) and TRBJ2-7, with 7 bases fitting TRBD1. The CDR3 covers 15 residues. V shed 0 bases and J 4 bases; nucleotides not matched to a gene: 6. CDR1 and CDR2 (germline): LGHDT, YNNKEL (reference sequence).

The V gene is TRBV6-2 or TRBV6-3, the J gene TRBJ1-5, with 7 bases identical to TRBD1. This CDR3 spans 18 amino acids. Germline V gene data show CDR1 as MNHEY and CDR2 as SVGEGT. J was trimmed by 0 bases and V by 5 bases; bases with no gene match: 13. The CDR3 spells CASSRNTGQTNSNQPQHF. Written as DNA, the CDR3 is TGTGCCAGCAGTAGAAATACGGGACAGACAAATAGCAATCAGCCCCAGCATTTT.

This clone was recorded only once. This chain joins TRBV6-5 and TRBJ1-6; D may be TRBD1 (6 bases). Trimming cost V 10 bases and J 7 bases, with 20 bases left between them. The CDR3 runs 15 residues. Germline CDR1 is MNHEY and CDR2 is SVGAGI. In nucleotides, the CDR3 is TGTGCCACCATGGCTGTGGGGGCTCGGAATTCACCCCTCCACTTT. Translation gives CATMAVGARNSPLHF.

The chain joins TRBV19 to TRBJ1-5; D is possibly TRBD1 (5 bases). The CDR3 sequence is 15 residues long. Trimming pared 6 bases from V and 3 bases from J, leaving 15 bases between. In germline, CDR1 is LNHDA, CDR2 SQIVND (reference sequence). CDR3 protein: CASRITGNSNQPQHF. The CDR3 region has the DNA TGTGCCAGTAGGATAACAGGAAACTCCAATCAGCCCCAGCATTTT.

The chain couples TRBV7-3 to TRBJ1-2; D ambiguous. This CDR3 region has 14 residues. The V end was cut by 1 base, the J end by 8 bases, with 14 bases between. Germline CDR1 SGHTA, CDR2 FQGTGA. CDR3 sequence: CASSLNQAAGGYTF. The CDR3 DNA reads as TGTGCCAGCAGCTTAAACCAGGCAGCGGGGGGCTACACCTTC.